This T cell receptor beta chain is drawn from a study of blood T cell repertoires in COVID-19. Overall study context: Specimens from acute and convalescent COVID-19 originated in the United States, Italy and Spain. T cells, B-cell-depleted T cells, or PBMCs provided the cDNA or gDNA that served as material.

Seattle patients were enrolled during active infection and followed longitudinally. The CDR3 consists of 14 residues. CDR1 and CDR2 from the germline V gene are MGHDK and SYGVNS. V was shortened by 4 bases and J by 13 bases, with 19 bases between the two germline ends. Sequencing used immunoSEQ multiplex PCR; TCRdb keeps in-frame clones, though not all of them. The sample yields about 330,000 clones, about 91% seen once. The rearrangement links TRBV25-1 to TRBJ1-4; possible D gene TRBD1, 5 bases. Material for sequencing was peripheral blood. The clonotype originates from a man younger than 45 with COVID-19, enrolled during active disease. The CDR3 sequence is CASSGPGPGGGLFF. In DNA form, the CDR3 reads TGTGCCAGCAGTGGGCCGGGACCCGGGGGGGGACTGTTTTTT.